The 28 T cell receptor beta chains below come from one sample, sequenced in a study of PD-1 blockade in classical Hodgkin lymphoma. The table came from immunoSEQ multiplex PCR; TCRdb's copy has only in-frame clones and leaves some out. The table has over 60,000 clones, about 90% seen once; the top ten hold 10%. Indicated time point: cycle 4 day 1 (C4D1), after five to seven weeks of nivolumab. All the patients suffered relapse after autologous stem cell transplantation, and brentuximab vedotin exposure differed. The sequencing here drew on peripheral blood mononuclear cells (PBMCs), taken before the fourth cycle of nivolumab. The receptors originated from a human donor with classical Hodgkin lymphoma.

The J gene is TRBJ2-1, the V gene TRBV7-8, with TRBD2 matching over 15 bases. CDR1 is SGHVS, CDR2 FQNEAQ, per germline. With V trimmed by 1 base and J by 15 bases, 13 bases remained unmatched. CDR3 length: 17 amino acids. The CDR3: CASSLDPGTSGGRRLFF. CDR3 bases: TGTGCCAGCAGCTTAGACCCCGGGACTAGCGGGGGGAGGCGTCTGTTCTTC.

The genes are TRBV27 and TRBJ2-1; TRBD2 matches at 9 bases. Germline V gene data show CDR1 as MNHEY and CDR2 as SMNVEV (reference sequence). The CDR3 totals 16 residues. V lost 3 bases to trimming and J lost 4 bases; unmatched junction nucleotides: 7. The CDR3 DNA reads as TGTGCCAGCAGTTTGTCTAGCGGGGAAACTTACAATGAGCAGTTCTTC. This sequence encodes CASSLSSGETYNEQFF.

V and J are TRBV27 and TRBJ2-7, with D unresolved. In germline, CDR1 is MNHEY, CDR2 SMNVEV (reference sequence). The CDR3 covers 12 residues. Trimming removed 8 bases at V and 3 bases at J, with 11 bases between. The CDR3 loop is CASGPGYYEQYF. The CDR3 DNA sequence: TGTGCCAGCGGCCCAGGTTACTACGAGCAGTACTTC.

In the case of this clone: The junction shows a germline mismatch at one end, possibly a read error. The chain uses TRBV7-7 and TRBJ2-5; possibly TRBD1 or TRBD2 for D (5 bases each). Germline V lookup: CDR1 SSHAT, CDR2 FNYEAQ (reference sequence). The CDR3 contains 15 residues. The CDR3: CASSSGPYTQETQYF. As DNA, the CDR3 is TGTGCTAGCAGCTCGGGACCCTATACGCAAGAGACCCAGTACTTC.

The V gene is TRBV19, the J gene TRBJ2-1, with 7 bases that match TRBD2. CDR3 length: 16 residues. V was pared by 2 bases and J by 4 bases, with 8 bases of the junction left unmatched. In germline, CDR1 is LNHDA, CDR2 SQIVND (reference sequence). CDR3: CASSITSANIYNEQFF. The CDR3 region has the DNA TGTGCCAGTAGTATAACTAGCGCCAACATTTACAATGAGCAGTTCTTC. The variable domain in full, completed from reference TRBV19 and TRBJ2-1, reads DGGITQSPKYLFRKEGQNVTLSCEQNLNHDAMYWYRQDPGQGLRLIYYSQIVNDFQKGDIAEGYSVSREKKESFPLTVTSAQKNPTAFYLCASSITSANIYNEQFFGPGTRLTVL.

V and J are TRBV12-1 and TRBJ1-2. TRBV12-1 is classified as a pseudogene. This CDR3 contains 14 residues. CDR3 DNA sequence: TGTGCCAGCAGCGGGGGGCAGGGGCAGTATGGCTACACCTTC. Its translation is CASSGGQGQYGYTF.

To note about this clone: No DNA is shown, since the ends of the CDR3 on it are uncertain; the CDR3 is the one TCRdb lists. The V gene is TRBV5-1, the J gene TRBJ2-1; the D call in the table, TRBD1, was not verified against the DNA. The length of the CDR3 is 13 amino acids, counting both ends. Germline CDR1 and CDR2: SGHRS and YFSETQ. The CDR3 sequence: CASSLVGQGSEFF.

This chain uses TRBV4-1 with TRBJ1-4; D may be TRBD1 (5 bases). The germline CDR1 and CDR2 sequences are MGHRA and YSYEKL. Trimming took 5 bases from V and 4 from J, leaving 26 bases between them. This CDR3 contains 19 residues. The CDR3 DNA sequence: TGCGCCAGCAGCTATCAGGGTGCATTCGAGGTGGCGTATAATGAAAAACTGTTTTTT. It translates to CASSYQGAFEVAYNEKLFF.

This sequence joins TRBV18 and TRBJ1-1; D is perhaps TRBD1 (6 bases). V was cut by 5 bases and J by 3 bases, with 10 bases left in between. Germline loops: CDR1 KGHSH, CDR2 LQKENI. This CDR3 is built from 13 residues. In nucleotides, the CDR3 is TGTGCCAGCTCAGGCGCAGGGGACACTGAAGCTTTCTTT. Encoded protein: CASSGAGDTEAFF. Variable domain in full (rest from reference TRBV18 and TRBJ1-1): NAGVMQNPRHLVRRRGQEARLRCSPMKGHSHVYWYRQLPEEGLKFMVYLQKENIIDESGMPKERFSAEFPKEGPSILRIQQVVRGDSAAYFCASSGAGDTEAFFGQGTRLTVV.

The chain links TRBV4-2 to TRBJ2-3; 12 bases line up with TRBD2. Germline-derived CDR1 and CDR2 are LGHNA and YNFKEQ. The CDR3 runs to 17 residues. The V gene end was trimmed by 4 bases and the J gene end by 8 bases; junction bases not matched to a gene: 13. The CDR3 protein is CASSLSPLAGGAGTQYF. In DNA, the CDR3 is TGTGCCAGCAGCCTTTCCCCTCTAGCGGGGGGGGCGGGTACGCAGTATTTT.

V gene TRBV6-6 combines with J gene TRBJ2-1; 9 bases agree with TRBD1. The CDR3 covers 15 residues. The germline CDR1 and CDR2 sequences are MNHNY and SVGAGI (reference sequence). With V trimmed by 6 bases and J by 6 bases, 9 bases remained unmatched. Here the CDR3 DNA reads TGTGCCAGCAGCCTAACGACGGACAGGGGCAATGAGCAGTTCTTC. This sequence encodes CASSLTTDRGNEQFF.

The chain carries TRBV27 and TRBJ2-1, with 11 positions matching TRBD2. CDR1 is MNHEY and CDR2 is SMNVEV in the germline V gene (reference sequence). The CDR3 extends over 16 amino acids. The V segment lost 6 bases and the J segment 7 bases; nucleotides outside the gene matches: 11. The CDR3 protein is CASRVTGTSGHNEQFF. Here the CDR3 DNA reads TGTGCCAGCAGAGTAACCGGGACTAGCGGCCATAATGAGCAGTTCTTC.

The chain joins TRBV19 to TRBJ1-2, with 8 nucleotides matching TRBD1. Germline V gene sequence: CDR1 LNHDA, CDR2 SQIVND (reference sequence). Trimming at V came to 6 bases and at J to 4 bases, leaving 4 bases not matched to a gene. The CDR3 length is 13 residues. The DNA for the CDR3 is TGTGCCAGTAGCTCGACAGGGGTCTATGGCTACACCTTC. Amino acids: CASSSTGVYGYTF.

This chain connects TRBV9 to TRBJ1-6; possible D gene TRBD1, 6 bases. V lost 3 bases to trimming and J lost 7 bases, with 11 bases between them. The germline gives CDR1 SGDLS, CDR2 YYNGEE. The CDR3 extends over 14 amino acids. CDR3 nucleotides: TGTGCCAGCAGCGAAGGACAGACCAATTCACCCCTCCACTTT. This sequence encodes CASSEGQTNSPLHF. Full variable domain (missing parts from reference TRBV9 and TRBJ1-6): DSGVTQTPKHLITATGQRVTLRCSPRSGDLSVYWYQQSLDQGLQFLIQYYNGEERAKGNILERFSAQQFPDLHSELNLSSLELGDSALYFCASSEGQTNSPLHFGNGTRLTVT.

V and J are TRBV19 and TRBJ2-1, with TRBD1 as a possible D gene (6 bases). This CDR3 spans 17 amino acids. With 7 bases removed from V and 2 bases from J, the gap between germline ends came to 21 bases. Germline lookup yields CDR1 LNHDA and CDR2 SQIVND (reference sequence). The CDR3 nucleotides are TGTGCCAGTACCCAATTCGGTCAGGGGTTTGCCTACAATGAGCAGTTCTTC. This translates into CASTQFGQGFAYNEQFF. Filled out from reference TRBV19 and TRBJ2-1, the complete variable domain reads DGGITQSPKYLFRKEGQNVTLSCEQNLNHDAMYWYRQDPGQGLRLIYYSQIVNDFQKGDIAEGYSVSREKKESFPLTVTSAQKNPTAFYLCASTQFGQGFAYNEQFFGPGTRLTVL.

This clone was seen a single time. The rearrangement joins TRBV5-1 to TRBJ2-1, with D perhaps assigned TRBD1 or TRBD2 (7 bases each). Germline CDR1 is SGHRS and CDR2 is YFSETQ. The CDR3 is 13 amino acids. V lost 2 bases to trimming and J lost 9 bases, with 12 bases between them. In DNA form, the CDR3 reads TGCGCCAGCAGCTTTACAGGGGAGGGTGAGCAGTTCTTC. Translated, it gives CASSFTGEGEQFF.

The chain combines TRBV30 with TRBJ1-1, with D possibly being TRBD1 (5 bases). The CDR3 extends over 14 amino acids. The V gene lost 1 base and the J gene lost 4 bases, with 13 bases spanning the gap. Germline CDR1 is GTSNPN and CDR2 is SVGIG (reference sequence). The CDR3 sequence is CAWSETVGGTEAFF. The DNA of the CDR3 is TGTGCCTGGAGTGAGACGGTCGGGGGCACTGAAGCTTTCTTT.

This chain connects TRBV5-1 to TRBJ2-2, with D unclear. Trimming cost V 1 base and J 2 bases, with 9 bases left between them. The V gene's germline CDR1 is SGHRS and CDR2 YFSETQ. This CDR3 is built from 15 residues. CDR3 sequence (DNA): TGCGCCAGCAGCTTGCTGGGTGTTAACACCGGGGAGCTGTTTTTT. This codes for CASSLLGVNTGELFF.

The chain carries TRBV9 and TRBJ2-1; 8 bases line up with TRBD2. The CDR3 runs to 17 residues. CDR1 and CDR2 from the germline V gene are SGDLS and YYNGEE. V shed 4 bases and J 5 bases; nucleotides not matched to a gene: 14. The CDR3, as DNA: TGTGCCAGCAGCCCCAAAGCCAGGCTAGCGGGTAACAATGAGCAGTTCTTC. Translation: CASSPKARLAGNNEQFF.

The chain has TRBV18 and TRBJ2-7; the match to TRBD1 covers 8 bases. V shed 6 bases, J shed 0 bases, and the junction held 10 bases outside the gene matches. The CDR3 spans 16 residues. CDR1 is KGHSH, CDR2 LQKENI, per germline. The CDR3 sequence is CASSKVRDRSSYEQYF. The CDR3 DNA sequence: TGTGCCAGCTCTAAGGTCCGGGACAGGAGCTCCTACGAGCAGTACTTC.

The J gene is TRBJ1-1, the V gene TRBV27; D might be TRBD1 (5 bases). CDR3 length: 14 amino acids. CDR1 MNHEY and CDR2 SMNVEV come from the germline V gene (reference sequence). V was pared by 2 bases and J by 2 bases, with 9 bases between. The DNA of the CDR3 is TGTGCCAGCAGTTTAATCGGGGGTAACACTGAAGCTTTCTTT. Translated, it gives CASSLIGGNTEAFF.

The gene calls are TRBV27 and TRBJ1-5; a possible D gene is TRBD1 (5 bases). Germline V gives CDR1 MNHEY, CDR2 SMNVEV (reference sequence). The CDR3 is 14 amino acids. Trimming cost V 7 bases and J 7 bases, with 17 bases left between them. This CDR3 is CASTFAGGGQPQHF. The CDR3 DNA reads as TGTGCCAGCACTTTTGCGGGGGGAGGACAGCCCCAGCATTTT.

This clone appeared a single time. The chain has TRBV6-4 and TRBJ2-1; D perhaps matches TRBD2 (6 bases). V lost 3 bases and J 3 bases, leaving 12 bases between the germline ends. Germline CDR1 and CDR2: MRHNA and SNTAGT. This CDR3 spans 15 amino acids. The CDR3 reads CASSDRGGFYNEQFF. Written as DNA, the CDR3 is TGTGCCAGCAGTGATCGTGGGGGGTTCTACAATGAGCAGTTCTTC.

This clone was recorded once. CDR3: CASSFFSTGQNTEAFF. The CDR3 DNA reads TGTGCCAGCAGTTTTTTTTCGACAGGCCAGAACACTGAAGCTTTCTTT. This chain links TRBV28 with TRBJ1-1; a possible D gene is TRBD1 (6 bases). CDR3 size: 16 residues. Deletions cut 3 bases from V and 1 base from J, with 15 bases between. The germline gives CDR1 MDHEN, CDR2 SYDVKM. The full variable domain, completed using reference TRBV28 and TRBJ1-1, is DVKVTQSSRYLVKRTGEKVFLECVQDMDHENMFWYRQDPGLGLRLIYFSYDVKMKEKGDIPEGYSVSREKKERFSLILESASTNQTSMYLCASSFFSTGQNTEAFFGQGTRLTVV.

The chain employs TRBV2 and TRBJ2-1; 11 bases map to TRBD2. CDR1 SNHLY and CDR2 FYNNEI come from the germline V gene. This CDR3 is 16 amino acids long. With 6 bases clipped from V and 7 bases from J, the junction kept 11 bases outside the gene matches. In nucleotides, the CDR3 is TGTGCCAGCAGGGGAACCCCGGGACTAGCGGTTAATGAGCAGTTCTTC. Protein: CASRGTPGLAVNEQFF. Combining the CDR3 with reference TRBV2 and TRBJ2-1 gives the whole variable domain EPEVTQTPSHQVTQMGQEVILRCVPISNHLYFYWYRQILGQKVEFLVSFYNNEISEKSEIFDDQFSVERPDGSNFTLKIRSTKLEDSAMYFCASRGTPGLAVNEQFFGPGTRLTVL.

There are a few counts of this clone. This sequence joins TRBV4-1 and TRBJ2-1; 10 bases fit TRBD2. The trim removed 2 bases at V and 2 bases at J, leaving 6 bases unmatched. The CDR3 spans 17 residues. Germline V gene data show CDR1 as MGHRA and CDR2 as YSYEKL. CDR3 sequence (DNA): TGCGCCAGCAGCCAAACCCTCCTAGCGGGGGCCTACAATGAGCAGTTCTTC. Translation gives CASSQTLLAGAYNEQFF.

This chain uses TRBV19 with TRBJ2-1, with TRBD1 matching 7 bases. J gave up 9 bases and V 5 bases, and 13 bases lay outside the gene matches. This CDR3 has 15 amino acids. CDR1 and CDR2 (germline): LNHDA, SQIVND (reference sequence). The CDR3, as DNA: TGTGCCAGTAGTCGTACAGGGGTGGAGGTTGGTGAGCAGTTCTTC. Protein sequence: CASSRTGVEVGEQFF.

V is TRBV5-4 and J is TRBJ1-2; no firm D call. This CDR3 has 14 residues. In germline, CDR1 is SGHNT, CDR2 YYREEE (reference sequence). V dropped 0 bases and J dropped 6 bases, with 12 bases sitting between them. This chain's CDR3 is CASSLVSRKDGYTF. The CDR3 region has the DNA TGTGCCAGCAGCTTGGTTAGCCGTAAGGATGGCTACACCTTC.